This T cell receptor beta chain derives from a study of T cells after yellow fever vaccination. Template switching with 5'RACE generated the TCR cDNA and added a universal primer site and UMIs. Using its own MiXCR run on the 5' RACE reads, TCRdb lists one record per CDR3 protein. The sample contains 450,000 to 550,000 distinct CDR3 sequences, just over 20% of which appear only once. This CDR3 region has 14 residues. From germline, CDR1 is GTSNPN and CDR2 SVGIG (reference sequence). V was clipped by 3 bases and J by 3 bases; unmatched bases: 6. This TCR was sampled from a man between 18 and 29 years old who received the YFV17D yellow fever vaccine. The source was PBMCs, collected roughly 20 days after the first yellow fever vaccination. The V call is TRBV30, the J call TRBJ2-7, with 9 positions matching TRBD1. As DNA, the CDR3 is TGTGCCTGGAGCCCAGGGACAGGGAGCTACGAGCAGTACTTC. This encodes CAWSPGTGSYEQYF.